This T cell receptor beta chain was captured by sequencing in a study of shared clonotypes between healthy human individuals. A single count supports this clone. Its specificity is unknown. Original handling: Junction-only sequences produced by ImmunoSEQ had no quality scores, so filtering differed. TCRdb keeps only in-frame clones here, not all; method: immunoSEQ multiplex PCR. V and J calls and clone size are as listed in that table; D and trimming were resolved from the DNA. The data contain roughly 510,000 clones, over 60% of them seen just once; the ten biggest clones take up around 13%. Donors, without exception, were Caucasian adults residing in Nashville, Tennessee. Per the germline V gene, CDR1 is MNHNS and CDR2 is SASEGT. V shed 6 bases and J shed 3 bases, with 9 bases lying between them. The CDR3 sequence is 13 residues long. General study results and limits: Only blood was sampled, and tissue TCR repertoires likely differ from blood ones.

This TCR came from a middle-aged woman in good health. Some clones in this sample may be carry-over from other donors' samples. The sample taken for sequencing was PBMCs. The V gene is TRBV6-1, the J gene TRBJ2-1, with no clear D. In DNA form, the CDR3 reads TGTGCCAGCAGGGGTTCGGTCTACAATGAGCAGTTCTTC. This encodes CASRGSVYNEQFF.